This TCR beta chain was found in a study of PD-L1 blockade in urothelial cancer. Background on the study: Male sex and bladder-origin urothelial cancer characterized about 85% of the roughly 30 patients. Blood underwent analysis 3 weeks (second dose) and 6 weeks after treatment began.

Time point defined: pretreatment peripheral blood. Repertoires were generated with immunoSEQ multiplex PCR, while TCRdb's copy carries only in-frame clones and drops some. The sample lists around 130,000 clones, about 88% occurring once. The length of the CDR3 is 16 residues. V was pared by 9 bases and J by 4 bases, with 15 bases of the junction left unmatched. Germline V gene lookup returns CDR1 LNHDA and CDR2 SQIVND (reference sequence). Sequences were derived from PBMCs, sampled around atezolizumab (anti-PD-L1) treatment. The clonotype comes from a man in his forties or fifties with urothelial cancer. The chain links TRBV19 to TRBJ2-3; 8 nucleotides match TRBD2. The CDR3 nucleotides read TGTGCCAGCCATCTTTTGCTGCGGGAGGCCCCAGATACGCAGTATTTT. This codes for CASHLLLREAPDTQYF.